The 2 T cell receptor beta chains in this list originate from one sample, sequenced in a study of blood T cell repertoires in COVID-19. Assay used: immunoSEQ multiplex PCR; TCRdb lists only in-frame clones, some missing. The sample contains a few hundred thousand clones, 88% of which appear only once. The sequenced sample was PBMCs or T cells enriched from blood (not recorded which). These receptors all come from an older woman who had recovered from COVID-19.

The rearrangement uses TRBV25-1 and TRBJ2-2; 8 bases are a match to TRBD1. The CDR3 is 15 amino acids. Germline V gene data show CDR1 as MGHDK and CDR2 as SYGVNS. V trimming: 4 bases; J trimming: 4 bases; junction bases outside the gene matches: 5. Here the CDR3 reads CASSAQGEVTGELFF. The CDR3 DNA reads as TGTGCCAGCAGTGCACAGGGGGAAGTCACCGGGGAGCTGTTTTTT.

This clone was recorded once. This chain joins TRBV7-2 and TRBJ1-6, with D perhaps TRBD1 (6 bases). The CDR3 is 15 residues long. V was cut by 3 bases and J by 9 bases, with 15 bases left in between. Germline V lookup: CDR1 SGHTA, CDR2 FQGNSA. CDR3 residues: CASSFLRDISSPLHF. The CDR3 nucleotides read TGTGCCAGCAGCTTCTTGAGGGACATTAGTTCACCCCTCCACTTT.